This T cell receptor beta chain was identified during a study of cytomegalovirus exposure and HLA in healthy donors. Study observations and caveats: TRBV6-2, TRBV6-3 and some other V segments were unresolvable in 87-base-pair reads.

This clone appeared a few times. The antigen remains unidentified. With 6 bases removed from V and 4 bases from J, the gap between germline ends came to 15 bases. CDR1 and CDR2 (germline): MNHNS, SASEGT. This CDR3 has 14 amino acids. The PCR employed 60 Vbeta primers together with 13 Jbeta primers. Data came from immunoSEQ multiplex PCR; TCRdb stores just in-frame clones and leaves some out. The table has some 130,000 clones, around 63% seen once; the top ten hold around 1.6%. This sequence joins TRBV6-1 and TRBJ2-5; TRBD1 might be the D (5 bases). This TCR was sampled from a human donor in good health. The source material was PBMCs. The CDR3 DNA reads as TGTGCCAGCAGCAGGGCGGATTTGGTAGAGACCCAGTACTTC. Amino acid sequence: CASSRADLVETQYF.